This TCR beta chain was profiled in a study of Graves' ophthalmopathy and Graves' hyperthyroidism. RNA transcripts were the template, and TCR beta CDR3 regions were amplified from them. First-round RT-PCR employed HTBI primers, with a second-round multiplex PCR after it. TCRdb reprocessed the multiplex PCR reads via MiXCR and lists one record per CDR3 protein. The data hold hundreds of thousands of distinct CDR3 sequences, with 35% to 50% observed a single time. The diagnostic workup employed clinical symptoms, serum thyroxine, TRAb, thyroid ultrasound and orbital computed tomography. The germline V gene encodes CDR1 LNHNV and CDR2 YYDKDF (reference sequence). Trimming took 5 bases from V and 6 from J; bases not matched to a gene: 3. CDR3 length equals 13 residues.

The clonotype comes from an adult man with Graves' ophthalmopathy. This chain joins TRBV15 and TRBJ2-1, with 8 bases aligning to TRBD2. The sequenced material came from peripheral blood. The CDR3 DNA sequence: TGTGCCACCAGCTTACTAGCGGCCAATGAGCAGTTCTTC. Its protein is CATSLLAANEQFF.